One and the same sample provided the 18 T cell receptor beta chains below, sequenced in a study of CD8 T cells in ankylosing spondylitis. TCRdb independently ran MiXCR on the 5' RACE reads; one entry per CDR3 protein. This sample has around 130,000 distinct CDR3 sequences, with about 6.4% found just once. The source material was blood, either unsorted or a sorted T cell fraction (not recorded which). The origin of the receptors is a male donor with ankylosing spondylitis or in good health (not recorded which).

This clonotype was seen many times. The rearrangement links TRBV29-1 to TRBJ2-7; TRBD1 is a possible D gene (6 bases). Germline V lookup: CDR1 SQVTM, CDR2 ANQGSEA. This CDR3 comprises 13 residues. V was pared by 6 bases and J by 6 bases, with 18 bases between. In DNA, the CDR3 is TGCAGCGTCAATACAGGGTTCAAGCGCGAGCAGTACTTC. It translates to CSVNTGFKREQYF.

The V and J genes are TRBV6-2 or TRBV6-3 and TRBJ2-7, with 7 positions matching TRBD2. V lost 5 bases, J lost 0 bases, and 7 bases stayed unmatched. This CDR3 is built from 15 residues. In germline, CDR1 is MNHEY, CDR2 SVGEGT. CDR3 DNA sequence: TGTGCCAGCAGTGGACCGGGACTACCCTCCTACGAGCAGTACTTC. Residues: CASSGPGLPSYEQYF.

This clonotype was seen ten or more times. The chain has TRBV12-3 or TRBV12-4 and TRBJ2-1; 9 positions match TRBD1. This CDR3 comprises 16 residues. The trim removed 5 bases at V and 6 bases at J, leaving 11 bases unmatched. This CDR3 reads CASSDSPGQGFNEQFF. The CDR3 nucleotides are TGTGCCAGCAGTGACTCTCCGGGACAGGGTTTCAATGAGCAGTTCTTC.

A few counts support this clonotype. V usage is TRBV29-1 and J usage is TRBJ2-2; 12 nucleotides line up with TRBD1. This CDR3 contains 14 residues. Per the germline V gene, CDR1 is SQVTM and CDR2 is ANQGSEA. With V trimmed by 6 bases and J by 5 bases, 4 bases remained unmatched. The CDR3, as DNA: TGCAGCGTGGGACAGGGGGCGAGGACCGGGGAGCTGTTTTTT. Its protein product is CSVGQGARTGELFF.

The table lists this clonotype with many counts. This rearrangement joins TRBV28 to TRBJ1-2; D call uncertain. The V end was cut by 6 bases, the J end by 8 bases, with 16 bases between. The CDR3 length is 13 residues. Germline values: CDR1 MDHEN, CDR2 SYDVKM. The DNA of the CDR3 is TGTGCCAGCAGCGCCCCAGACATCTACGGCTACACCTTC. Translated: CASSAPDIYGYTF.

There are many counts of this clonotype. The chain couples TRBV29-1 to TRBJ2-7; no definite D call. V lost 3 bases and J lost 3, with 9 bases in between. There are 12 residues in the CDR3. Germline assignment: CDR1 SQVTM and CDR2 ANQGSEA. In nucleotides, the CDR3 is TGCAGCGTTGATGTTGGCGGCTACGAGCAGTACTTC. This gives the protein CSVDVGGYEQYF.

This clonotype was picked up many times. The genes are TRBV20-1 and TRBJ1-1, with 10 bases matching TRBD1. Looked up from germline, CDR1 is DFQATT and CDR2 is SNEGSKA (reference sequence). CDR3 length: 13 residues. V shed 8 bases and J 3 bases; nucleotides not matched to a gene: 6. The CDR3, as DNA: TGCAGTATAACGACAGGGGGCTACACTGAAGCTTTCTTT. This sequence encodes CSITTGGYTEAFF.

In its sample, this clonotype was seen many times. The chain combines TRBV7-2 with TRBJ2-1; D possibly matches TRBD1 or TRBD2 (5 bases each). CDR3 length: 12 amino acids. Germline V lookup: CDR1 SGHTA, CDR2 FQGNSA. The V end was cut by 3 bases, the J end by 11 bases, with 11 bases between. CDR3 in amino acids: CASSFFGGQQFF. CDR3 coding DNA: TGTGCCAGCAGCTTCTTTGGGGGACAGCAGTTCTTC.

This clonotype was seen repeatedly, ten times or more. This chain connects TRBV5-1 to TRBJ2-7; perhaps TRBD1 as D (6 bases). There are 14 residues in the CDR3. The germline CDR1 and CDR2 sequences are SGHRS and YFSETQ. Trimming shortened V by 3 bases and J by 2 bases, and 12 bases separated the two germline ends. The CDR3 spells CASSSGPGAYEQYF. The CDR3 bases are TGCGCCAGCAGCTCTGGCCCAGGGGCCTACGAGCAGTACTTC.

This clonotype was recorded many times. The CDR3 sequence: CSAPTDENTEAFF. The CDR3 DNA is TGCAGTGCCCCGACCGACGAGAACACTGAAGCTTTCTTT. The V call is TRBV20-1, the J call TRBJ1-1; D remains unclear. The CDR3 has 13 amino acids. Trimming stripped 6 bases from V and 1 base from J, with 12 bases between. Germline-derived CDR1 and CDR2 are DFQATT and SNEGSKA (reference sequence).

This clonotype was counted at least ten times. The rearrangement joins TRBV20-1 to TRBJ2-1; D may be TRBD2 (6 bases). The CDR3 contains 15 residues. V was shortened by 0 bases and J by 8 bases, with 17 bases between the two germline ends. CDR1 is DFQATT, CDR2 SNEGSKA, per germline (reference sequence). The CDR3 region is CSARDVLASVDEQFF. The CDR3, as DNA: TGCAGTGCTAGAGATGTACTAGCCAGCGTCGATGAGCAGTTCTTC.

This clonotype was counted many times. V and J are TRBV29-1 and TRBJ2-2; 8 bases line up with TRBD1. The length of the CDR3 is 14 residues. Germline assignment: CDR1 SQVTM and CDR2 ANQGSEA. J gave up 2 bases and V 3 bases, and 2 bases lay outside the gene matches. CDR3 bases: TGCAGCGTTGAGGGACAGGACAACACCGGGGAGCTGTTTTTT. This translates into CSVEGQDNTGELFF.

This clonotype has a count of ten or more. The chain employs TRBV18 and TRBJ1-4; no clear D gene. With 5 bases removed from V and 1 base from J, the gap between germline ends came to 17 bases. The CDR3 extends over 17 amino acids. From germline, CDR1 is KGHSH and CDR2 LQKENI. DNA of the CDR3: TGTGCCAGCTCATCGCCCTTGAAGGCAAGAACTAATGAAAAACTGTTTTTT. This sequence encodes CASSSPLKARTNEKLFF.

The chain links TRBV5-1 to TRBJ2-7; TRBD1 aligns across 7 bases. The CDR3 is 14 residues long. J gave up 0 bases and V 9 bases, and 9 bases lay outside the gene matches. Germline V gives CDR1 SGHRS, CDR2 YFSETQ. The CDR3 here is CATRPDRSSYEQYF. DNA of the CDR3: TGCGCCACCAGACCGGACAGGAGCTCCTACGAGCAGTACTTC.

This clonotype was counted at least ten times. The CDR3 sequence is CASAVFLGNSPLHF. The CDR3 DNA is TGTGCCAGCGCAGTTTTCCTGGGGAATTCACCCCTCCACTTT. This chain links TRBV12-3 or TRBV12-4 with TRBJ1-6; no clear D. CDR3 length: 14 residues. Trimming shortened V by 8 bases and J by 7 bases, and 15 bases separated the two germline ends.

This clonotype was seen ten or more times. The chain couples TRBV12-3 or TRBV12-4 to TRBJ2-7, with 8 bases identical to TRBD1. The CDR3 has 14 residues. V lost 6 bases and J lost 0; bases outside the gene matches: 4. CDR3 sequence (DNA): TGTGCCAGCAGACGGACAGGGCTCTCCTACGAGCAGTACTTC. Protein: CASRRTGLSYEQYF.

This clonotype appeared many times. The chain uses TRBV7-3 and TRBJ2-7; D uncertain. The V end lost 4 bases, the J end lost 6 bases, and 13 bases lay between the germline ends. Germline V gene data show CDR1 as SGHTA and CDR2 as FQGTGA. This CDR3 is 13 amino acids long. CDR3 coding DNA: TGTGCCAGCAGCTCACGTAGTTCGGGCGAGCAGTACTTC. As protein: CASSSRSSGEQYF. The full variable domain, with the rest looked up from reference TRBV7-3 and TRBJ2-7, is GAGVSQTPSNKVTEKGKYVELRCDPISGHTALYWYRQSLGQGPEFLIYFQGTGAADDSGLPNDRFFAVRPEGSVSTLKIQRTERGDSAVYLCASSSRSSGEQYFGPGTRLTVT.

This clonotype was observed at least ten times. V gene TRBV12-3 or TRBV12-4 combines with J gene TRBJ1-1; D is uncertain. Trimming removed 7 bases from V and 2 bases from J, with 8 bases in between. The CDR3 runs 12 residues. The chain's CDR3 is CASTGGNTEAFF. The CDR3 DNA follows: TGTGCCAGCACCGGAGGTAACACTGAAGCTTTCTTT.